One sample yielded the 13 T cell receptor beta chains listed below, sequenced in a study of human T cells and chemical hapten exposure. TCRdb reprocessed the RACE reads with MiXCR, giving one entry per CDR3 protein. The repertoire holds about 380,000 distinct CDR3 sequences, with approximately 5.1% as singletons. Time point described: pre-sensitization, week 0. Indicated treatment: therapeutic diphenylcyclopropenone sensitization with weekly scalp DPC. The source was whole blood, collected in connection with sensitization to the hapten diphenylcyclopropenone (DPC). These receptors all come from a woman between 50 and 59 years old with alopecia areata. Some clones in this sample may be carry-over from other donors' samples.

This clonotype was found many times. The V gene is TRBV5-4, the J gene TRBJ1-1, with 9 bases matching TRBD1. After removal of 4 bases from V and 4 bases from J, the junction contained 8 bases not matched to a gene. The CDR3 has 15 amino acids. CDR1 and CDR2 from the germline V gene are SGHNT and YYREEE (reference sequence). The CDR3 sequence: CASSTKQTGGTEAFF. CDR3 DNA sequence: TGTGCCAGCAGCACCAAACAGACAGGGGGCACTGAAGCTTTCTTT. The entire variable domain, with the rest obtained from reference TRBV5-4 and TRBJ1-1, is as follows: ETGVTQSPTHLIKTRGQQVTLRCSSQSGHNTVSWYQQALGQGPQFIFQYYREEENGRGNFPPRFSGLQFPNYSSELNVNALELDDSALYLCASSTKQTGGTEAFFGQGTRLTVV.

This clonotype was detected ten times or more. The V gene is TRBV20-1, the J gene TRBJ1-2; D is possibly TRBD1 (6 bases). This CDR3 comprises 15 residues. The germline V gene encodes CDR1 DFQATT and CDR2 SNEGSKA (reference sequence). V was trimmed by 6 bases and J by 4 bases, leaving 21 bases between them. CDR3 protein: CSATERATRGYGYTF. Here the CDR3 DNA reads TGCAGTGCAACAGAAAGGGCCACCAGGGGCTATGGCTACACCTTC.

Regarding this clonotype: Being one base from a much bigger clone, this may be a read error. It is likely a read error, because the conserved phenylalanine at the end of the CDR3 is missing. The chain recombines TRBV7-8 with TRBJ1-3; D gene unclear. This CDR3 contains 14 residues. Looked up from germline, CDR1 is SGHVS and CDR2 is FQNEAQ. Trimming took off 2 bases at V and 6 bases at J, with 11 bases between the two ends. The CDR3 region is CASSLRHPVNTIYL. The DNA of the CDR3 is TGTGCCAGCAGCTTACGACATCCCGTAAACACCATATATTTA.

This clonotype was detected ten times or more. This chain links TRBV11-2 with TRBJ1-1; D gene unclear. V was pared by 2 bases and J by 3 bases, with 7 bases between. The CDR3 has 13 amino acids. Germline V gives CDR1 SGHAT, CDR2 FQNNGV. CDR3 coding DNA: TGTGCCAGCAGCTTACTGCGGTACACTGAAGCTTTCTTT. Residues: CASSLLRYTEAFF.

There are many counts of this clonotype. The chain couples TRBV30 to TRBJ1-1; weak D call: TRBD1 (6 bases). This CDR3 spans 12 amino acids. Germline V gene sequence: CDR1 GTSNPN, CDR2 SVGIG (reference sequence). V lost 5 bases, J lost 8 bases, and 15 bases lay in between. The CDR3 loop reads CAWAPSQGEAFF. The DNA of the CDR3 is TGTGCCTGGGCTCCTTCACAGGGAGAAGCTTTCTTT.

This clonotype was counted at least ten times. This sequence joins TRBV6-6 and TRBJ2-3, with D uncertain. Trimming stripped 4 bases from V and 6 bases from J, with 14 bases between. Germline V gene lookup returns CDR1 MNHNY and CDR2 SVGAGI (reference sequence). The CDR3 is made up of 14 amino acids. The CDR3 bases are TGTGCCAGCAGTTGGGCCCCTCTGGCCGATACGCAGTATTTT. Its translation is CASSWAPLADTQYF.

This clonotype was seen at least ten times. This chain connects TRBV28 to TRBJ2-5, with a tentative D call TRBD1 (8 bases). CDR1 and CDR2 (germline): MDHEN, SYDVKM. CDR3 length equals 15 residues. V gave up 0 bases and J gave up 6 bases, with 14 bases separating them. The DNA for the CDR3 is TGTGCCAGCAGTTTATGGGACAGGGAGGGAAAGACCCAGTACTTC. It encodes CASSLWDREGKTQYF.

This clonotype occurred many times. CDR3 nucleotides: TGTGCCAGCAGCCCTGCGGGAACGCAGTATTTT. It yields the protein CASSPAGTQYF. The chain combines TRBV11-2 with TRBJ2-3; D perhaps matches TRBD2 (6 bases). The CDR3 totals 11 residues. V lost 5 bases to trimming and J lost 9 bases, with 9 bases between them. In germline, CDR1 is SGHAT, CDR2 FQNNGV.

This clonotype has ten or more counts. CDR3: CATSTVNTGELFF. CDR3 DNA sequence: TGTGCCACCAGTACAGTGAACACCGGGGAGCTGTTTTTT. This rearrangement joins TRBV24-1 to TRBJ2-2; D uncertain. Looked up from germline, CDR1 is KGHDR and CDR2 is SFDVKD. Trimming pared 6 bases from V and 1 base from J, leaving 5 bases between. This CDR3 has 13 residues.

This clonotype was seen a few times. The CDR3 region has the DNA TGCAGTGCTTACAGGGGGGCAAAACTGTTTTTT. It codes for CSAYRGAKLFF. V and J are TRBV20-1 and TRBJ1-4; 8 positions match TRBD1. Germline-derived CDR1 and CDR2 are DFQATT and SNEGSKA (reference sequence). The J segment lost 10 bases and the V segment lost 5 bases, leaving 3 bases of the junction unmatched. The CDR3 is 11 amino acids.

This clonotype occurred many times. J is TRBJ2-2 and V is TRBV29-1; TRBD2 might be the D (6 bases). The CDR3 runs 15 residues. The V gene's germline CDR1 is SQVTM and CDR2 ANQGSEA. Trimming removed 4 bases at V and 3 bases at J, with 15 bases between. The CDR3 protein is CSVVVAETYTGELFF. CDR3 DNA sequence: TGCAGCGTTGTAGTAGCGGAGACTTACACCGGGGAGCTGTTTTTT.

This clonotype occurred a few times. This chain joins TRBV10-3 and TRBJ2-5, with no clear D. This CDR3 has 13 amino acids. Trimming removed 3 bases from V and 3 bases from J, with 8 bases in between. Germline CDR1 and CDR2: ENHRY and SYGVKD. The CDR3 DNA is TGTGCCATCAGTGAATCGGTAGAAGAGACCCAGTACTTC. It specifies CAISESVEETQYF.

The V gene is TRBV30, the J gene TRBJ1-2; unclear D gene. There are 12 residues in the CDR3. Trimming removed 4 bases at V and 7 bases at J, with 13 bases between. Germline CDR1 is GTSNPN and CDR2 is SVGIG (reference sequence). CDR3 protein: CAWTSSGPGYTF. The CDR3 DNA sequence: TGTGCCTGGACTTCCTCCGGGCCTGGCTACACCTTC.